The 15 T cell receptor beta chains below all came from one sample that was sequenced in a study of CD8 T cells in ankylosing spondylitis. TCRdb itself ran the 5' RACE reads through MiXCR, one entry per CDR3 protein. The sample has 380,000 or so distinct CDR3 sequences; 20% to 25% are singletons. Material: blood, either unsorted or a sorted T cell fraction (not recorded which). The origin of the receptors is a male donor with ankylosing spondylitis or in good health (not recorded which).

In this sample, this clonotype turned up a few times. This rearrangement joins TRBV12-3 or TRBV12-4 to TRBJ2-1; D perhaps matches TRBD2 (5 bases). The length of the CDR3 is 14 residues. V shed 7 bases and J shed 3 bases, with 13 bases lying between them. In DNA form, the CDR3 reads TGTGCCAGCACCCACCAGGAGGACTACAATGAGCAGTTCTTC. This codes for CASTHQEDYNEQFF.

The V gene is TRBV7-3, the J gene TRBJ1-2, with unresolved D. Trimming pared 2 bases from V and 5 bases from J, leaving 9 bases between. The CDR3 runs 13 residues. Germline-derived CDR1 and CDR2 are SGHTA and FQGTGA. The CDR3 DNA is TGTGCCAGCAGCTTACATATGGGATATGGCTACACCTTC. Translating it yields CASSLHMGYGYTF.

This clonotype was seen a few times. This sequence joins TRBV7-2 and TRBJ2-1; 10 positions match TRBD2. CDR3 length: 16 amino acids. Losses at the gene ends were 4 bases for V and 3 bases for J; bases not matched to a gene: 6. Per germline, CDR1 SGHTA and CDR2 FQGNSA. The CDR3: CASSSKRGGLYNEQFF. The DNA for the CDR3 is TGTGCCAGCAGCTCTAAGCGGGGGGGCCTCTACAATGAGCAGTTCTTC.

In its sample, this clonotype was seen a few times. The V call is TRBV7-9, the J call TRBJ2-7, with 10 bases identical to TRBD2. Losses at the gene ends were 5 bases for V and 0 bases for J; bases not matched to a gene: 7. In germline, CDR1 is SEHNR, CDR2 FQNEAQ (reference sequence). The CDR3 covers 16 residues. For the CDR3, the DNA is TGTGCCAGCAGCCGCCTAGCGGGGGAGAGCTCCTACGAGCAGTACTTC. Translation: CASSRLAGESSYEQYF.

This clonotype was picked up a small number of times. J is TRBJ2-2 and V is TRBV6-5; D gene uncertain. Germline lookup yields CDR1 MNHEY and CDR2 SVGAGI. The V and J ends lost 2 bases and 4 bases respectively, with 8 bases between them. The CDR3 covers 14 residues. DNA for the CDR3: TGTGCCAGCAGTTACCAGCCCAGCACCGGGGAGCTGTTTTTT. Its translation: CASSYQPSTGELFF.

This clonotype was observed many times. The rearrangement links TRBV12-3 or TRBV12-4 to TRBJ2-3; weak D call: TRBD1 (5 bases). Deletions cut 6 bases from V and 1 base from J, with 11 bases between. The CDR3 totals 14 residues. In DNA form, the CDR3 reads TGTGCCAGCAGCCCTACAGGCGGCACAGATACGCAGTATTTT. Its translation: CASSPTGGTDTQYF.

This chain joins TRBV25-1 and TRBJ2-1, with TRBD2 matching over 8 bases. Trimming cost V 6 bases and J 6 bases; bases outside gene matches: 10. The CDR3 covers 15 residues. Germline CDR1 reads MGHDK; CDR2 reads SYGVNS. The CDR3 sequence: CASSPGAGVGNEQFF. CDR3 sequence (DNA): TGTGCCAGCAGCCCCGGAGCGGGGGTGGGCAATGAGCAGTTCTTC.

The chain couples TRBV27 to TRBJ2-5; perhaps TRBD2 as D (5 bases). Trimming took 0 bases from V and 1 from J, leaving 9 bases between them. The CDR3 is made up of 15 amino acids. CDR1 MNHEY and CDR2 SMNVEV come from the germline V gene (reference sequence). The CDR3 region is CASSLSLASQETQYF. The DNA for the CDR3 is TGTGCCAGCAGTTTATCCCTAGCCAGCCAAGAGACCCAGTACTTC.

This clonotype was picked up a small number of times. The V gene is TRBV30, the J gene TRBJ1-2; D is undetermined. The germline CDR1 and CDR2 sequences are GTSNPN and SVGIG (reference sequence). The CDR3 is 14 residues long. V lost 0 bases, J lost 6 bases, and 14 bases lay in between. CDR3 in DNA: TGTGCCTGGAGTGTACTTTCTGAAGGGAATGGCTACACCTTC. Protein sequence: CAWSVLSEGNGYTF.

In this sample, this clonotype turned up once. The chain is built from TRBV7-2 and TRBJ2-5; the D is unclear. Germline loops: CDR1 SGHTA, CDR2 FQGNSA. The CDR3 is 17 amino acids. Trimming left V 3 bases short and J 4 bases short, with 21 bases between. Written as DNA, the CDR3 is TGTGCCAGCAGCTTGACAAACTCGCGGCCCCTTAGAGAGACCCAGTACTTC. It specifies CASSLTNSRPLRETQYF. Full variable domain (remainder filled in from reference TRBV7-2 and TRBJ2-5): GAGVSQSPSNKVTEKGKDVELRCDPISGHTALYWYRQSLGQGLEFLIYFQGNSAPDKSGLPSDRFSAERTGGSVSTLTIQRTQQEDSAVYLCASSLTNSRPLRETQYFGPGTRLLVL.

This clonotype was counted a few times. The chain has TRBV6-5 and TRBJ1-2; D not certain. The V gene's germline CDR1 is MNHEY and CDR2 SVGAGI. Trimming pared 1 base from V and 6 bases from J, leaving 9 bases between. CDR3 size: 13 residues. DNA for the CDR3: TGTGCCAGCAGTTACTTGTCAGCTCATGGCTACACCTTC. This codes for CASSYLSAHGYTF.

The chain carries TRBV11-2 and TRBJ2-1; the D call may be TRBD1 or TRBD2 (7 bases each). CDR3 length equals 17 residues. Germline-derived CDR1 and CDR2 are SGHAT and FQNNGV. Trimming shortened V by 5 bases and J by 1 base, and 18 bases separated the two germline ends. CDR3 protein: CASSLSRGGLSYNEQFF. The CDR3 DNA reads TGTGCCAGCAGCCTTAGCAGGGGGGGCCTATCCTACAATGAGCAGTTCTTC.

The CDR3 reads CASSRGTSESETQYF. The CDR3 DNA reads TGTGCCAGCAGCCGCGGGACTAGTGAGTCGGAGACCCAGTACTTC. The chain combines TRBV12-3 or TRBV12-4 with TRBJ2-5; 8 bases map to TRBD2. V was clipped by 6 bases and J by 5 bases; unmatched bases: 11. The CDR3 contains 15 residues.

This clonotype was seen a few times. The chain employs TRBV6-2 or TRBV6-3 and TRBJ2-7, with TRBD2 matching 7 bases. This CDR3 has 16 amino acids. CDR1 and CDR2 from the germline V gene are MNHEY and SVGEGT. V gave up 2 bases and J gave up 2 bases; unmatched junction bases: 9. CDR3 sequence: CASSYPPAGVPYEQYF. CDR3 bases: TGTGCCAGCAGTTACCCCCCTGCGGGGGTCCCCTACGAGCAGTACTTC.

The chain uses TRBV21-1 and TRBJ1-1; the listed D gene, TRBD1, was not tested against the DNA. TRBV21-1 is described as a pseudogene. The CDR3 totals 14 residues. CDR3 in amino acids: CASSAGTPNTEAFF. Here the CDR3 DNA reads TGTGCCAGCAGCGCCGGGACACCGAACACTGAAGCTTTCTTT.